Following are 14 T cell receptor beta chains from one sample sequenced in a study of CD8 T cells in ankylosing spondylitis. TCRdb re-derived calls from the 5' RACE reads in MiXCR, one entry per CDR3 protein. In the table there are 200,000 to 250,000 distinct CDR3 sequences, 7% to 10% of which are singletons. Input material: blood, either unsorted or a sorted T cell fraction (not recorded which). The receptors were sampled from a female donor with ankylosing spondylitis or in good health (not recorded which).

Many counts were recorded for this clonotype. The DNA of the CDR3 is TGTGCCAGCAGGTCTTCGGGACACCTCAAAAACATTCAGTACTTC. Translation: CASRSSGHLKNIQYF. V gene TRBV6-2 or TRBV6-3 combines with J gene TRBJ2-4; D might be TRBD1 (6 bases). V lost 6 bases to trimming and J lost 3 bases, with 15 bases between them. In germline, CDR1 is MNHEY, CDR2 SVGEGT. CDR3 length equals 15 residues.

This clonotype appeared many times. The V gene is TRBV10-2, the J gene TRBJ1-1; D unresolved. Germline CDR1 and CDR2: WSHSY and SAAADI. V lost 2 bases and J 1 base, leaving 2 bases between the germline ends. The CDR3 contains 12 residues. CDR3 sequence reads: CASSEGNTEAFF. The DNA for the CDR3 is TGCGCCAGCAGTGAGGGGAACACTGAAGCTTTCTTT.

This clonotype was seen ten or more times. The chain is built from TRBV6-1 and TRBJ1-2, with D maybe TRBD1 (6 bases). Per the germline V gene, CDR1 is MNHNS and CDR2 is SASEGT. CDR3 length: 16 residues. V was trimmed by 6 bases and J by 4 bases, leaving 21 bases between them. The CDR3: CASSPPLGGPAYGYTF. The CDR3 DNA reads TGTGCCAGCAGCCCTCCGTTAGGGGGGCCTGCCTATGGCTACACCTTC.

The sample holds a few counts of this clonotype. The V gene is TRBV11-2, the J gene TRBJ2-2, with D unclear. The CDR3 has 18 amino acids. Germline-derived CDR1 and CDR2 are SGHAT and FQNNGV. Trimming shortened V by 0 bases and J by 1 base, and 15 bases separated the two germline ends. In nucleotides, the CDR3 is TGTGCCAGCAGCTTAGATTATCATGAGGCCAGGAACACCGGGGAGCTGTTTTTT. Translating it yields CASSLDYHEARNTGELFF. Variable domain in full (rest from reference TRBV11-2 and TRBJ2-2): EAGVAQSPRYKIIEKRQSVAFWCNPISGHATLYWYQQILGQGPKLLIQFQNNGVVDDSQLPKDRFSAERLKGVDSTLKIQPAKLEDSAVYLCASSLDYHEARNTGELFFGEGSRLTVL.

At least ten counts were recorded for this clonotype. J is TRBJ2-7 and V is TRBV4-3; D is perhaps TRBD1 (5 bases). Trimming took 0 bases from V and 0 from J, leaving 9 bases between them. The CDR3 has 15 residues. Germline CDR1 LGHNA, CDR2 YSLEER. CDR3 sequence: CASSQEKGLSYEQYF. The CDR3 DNA reads as TGCGCCAGCAGCCAAGAGAAGGGGCTCTCCTACGAGCAGTACTTC.

Only a few counts were recorded for this clonotype. The chain is built from TRBV15 and TRBJ1-1; D not resolved. Trimming shortened V by 1 base and J by 3 bases, and 9 bases separated the two germline ends. Germline loops: CDR1 LNHNV, CDR2 YYDKDF (reference sequence). The CDR3 sequence is 14 residues long. The CDR3 DNA sequence: TGTGCCACCAGCAGAGGAGAAACGCACACTGAAGCTTTCTTT. It codes for CATSRGETHTEAFF.

This clonotype came up many times. This rearrangement joins TRBV5-1 to TRBJ2-1; 8 bases agree with TRBD1. The CDR3 has 13 residues. CDR1 is SGHRS and CDR2 is YFSETQ in the germline V gene. V was clipped by 4 bases and J by 10 bases; unmatched bases: 7. The CDR3 protein is CASSPQGAGEQFF. The CDR3 DNA reads TGCGCCAGCAGCCCTCAGGGGGCAGGAGAGCAGTTCTTC.

This clonotype was detected many times. The chain combines TRBV12-3 or TRBV12-4 with TRBJ2-1; perhaps TRBD2 as D (5 bases). CDR3 size: 16 residues. V lost 6 bases and J 4 bases, leaving 19 bases between the germline ends. The CDR3 bases are TGTGCCAGCAGGGACGAGGGCCTTTACGGGTACAATGAGCAGTTCTTC. Its protein product is CASRDEGLYGYNEQFF.

There are many counts of this clonotype. This chain uses TRBV12-3 or TRBV12-4 with TRBJ2-7, with 8 bases fitting TRBD1. Losses at the gene ends were 5 bases for V and 5 bases for J; bases not matched to a gene: 11. The CDR3 contains 15 residues. The CDR3 DNA sequence: TGTGCCAGCAGTCCAATCCAGGGGGCTCTGAACGAGCAGTACTTC. Protein sequence: CASSPIQGALNEQYF.

This clonotype was recorded at least ten times. The chain uses TRBV28 and TRBJ1-3; D unclear. CDR3 length: 13 residues. V lost 2 bases and J lost 10, with 12 bases in between. Germline V gives CDR1 MDHEN, CDR2 SYDVKM. The CDR3 DNA reads TGTGCCAGCAGTTTACGATGGGCGCAGACCATATATTTT. Translation gives CASSLRWAQTIYF.

Ten or more counts support this clonotype. V gene TRBV5-4 combines with J gene TRBJ2-2; 7 bases are shared with TRBD1. CDR3 size: 12 residues. Germline V gene sequence: CDR1 SGHNT, CDR2 YYREEE (reference sequence). The ends lost 4 bases at V and 8 bases at J; junction bases unmatched: 2. The chain's CDR3 is CASSMTGGELFF. For the CDR3, the DNA is TGTGCCAGCAGCATGACAGGGGGGGAGCTGTTTTTT.

Notes on this clonotype: A much larger clone lies one base from this, so it may be a read error. The rearrangement joins TRBV12-3 or TRBV12-4 to TRBJ2-7, with 10 bases identical to TRBD2. CDR3 length: 14 amino acids. The CDR3 here is CASSQLAGRYVQYF. The CDR3 bases are TGTGCCAGCAGCCAACTAGCGGGGCGTTACGTGCAGTACTTC.

This rearrangement joins TRBV10-3 to TRBJ2-1, with 11 bases matching TRBD2. The CDR3 has 16 residues. The trim removed 2 bases at V and 5 bases at J, leaving 5 bases unmatched. CDR1 ENHRY and CDR2 SYGVKD come from the germline V gene. CDR3 nucleotides: TGTGCCATCAGTGAGACTACTAGCGGGAGACACAATGAGCAGTTCTTC. This codes for CAISETTSGRHNEQFF.

This clonotype was picked up many times. The chain recombines TRBV7-8 with TRBJ1-2; 8 bases map to TRBD1. Germline V gene data show CDR1 as SGHVS and CDR2 as FQNEAQ. After removal of 4 bases from V and 9 bases from J, the junction contained 10 bases not matched to a gene. This CDR3 is 14 amino acids long. The CDR3 region is CASSSQTGGRSYTF. CDR3 DNA sequence: TGTGCCAGCAGCTCTCAAACAGGGGGTAGGAGCTACACCTTC.